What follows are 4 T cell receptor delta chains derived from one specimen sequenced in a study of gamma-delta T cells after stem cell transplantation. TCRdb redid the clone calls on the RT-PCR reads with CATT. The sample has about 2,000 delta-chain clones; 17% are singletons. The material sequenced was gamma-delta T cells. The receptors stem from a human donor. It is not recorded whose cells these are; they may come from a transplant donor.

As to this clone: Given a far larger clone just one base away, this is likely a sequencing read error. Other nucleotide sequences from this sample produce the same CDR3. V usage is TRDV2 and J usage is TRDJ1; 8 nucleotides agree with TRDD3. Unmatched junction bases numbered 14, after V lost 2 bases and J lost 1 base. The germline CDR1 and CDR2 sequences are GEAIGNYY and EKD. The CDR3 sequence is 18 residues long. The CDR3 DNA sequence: TGTGCCTGTGACATACTAACCGTCGACGGGGATACCACCGATAAACTCATCTTT. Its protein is CACDILTVDGDTTDKLIF.

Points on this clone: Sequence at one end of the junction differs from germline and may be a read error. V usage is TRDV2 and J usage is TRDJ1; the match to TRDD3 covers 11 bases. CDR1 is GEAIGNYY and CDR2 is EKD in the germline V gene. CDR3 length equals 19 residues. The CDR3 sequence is CACDTVLGDMRSYTDNLIF. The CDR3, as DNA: TGTGCCTGTGACACCGTACTGGGGGATATGAGGTCGTACACCGATAACCTCATCTTT.

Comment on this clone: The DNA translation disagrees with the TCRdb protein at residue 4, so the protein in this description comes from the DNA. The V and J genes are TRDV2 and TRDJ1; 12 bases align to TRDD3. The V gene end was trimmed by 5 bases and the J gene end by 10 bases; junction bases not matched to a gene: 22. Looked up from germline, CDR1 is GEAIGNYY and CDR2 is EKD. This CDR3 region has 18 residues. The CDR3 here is CACGTAGGYASSIRTLIF. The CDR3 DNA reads TGTGCCTGTGGCACGGCTGGGGGATACGCCTCTTCTATTCGTACACTCATCTTT.

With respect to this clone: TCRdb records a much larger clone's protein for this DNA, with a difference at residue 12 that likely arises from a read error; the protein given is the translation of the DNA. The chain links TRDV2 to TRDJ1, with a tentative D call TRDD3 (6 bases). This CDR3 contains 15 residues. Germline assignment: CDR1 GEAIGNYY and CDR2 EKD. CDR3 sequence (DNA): TGTGCCTGTGACATAGTCCGGGGGACACCCGATAACCTCATCTTT. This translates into CACDIVRGTPDNLIF.